The clone carrying this T cell receptor beta chain has a handful of counts. The antigen is not known. Reverse transcribing all isolated RNA meant expressed TCRB transcripts were sequenced. Method: immunoSEQ multiplex PCR; TCRdb's copy keeps in-frame clones and lacks some. The data show more than 250,000 clones, with over 14% seen just once and 0.015% held by the top ten. The source of the sample is a study of beta chain features in type 1 diabetes. Study observations and caveats: Researchers caution that PCR might favor shorter templates, equally among patients and controls. TCRB rearrangement may or may not be influenced by HLA type; here this remained unresolved. Shortening of TCRB CDR3s, moderate but significant, appeared in all four CD4+ subsets of Type 1 diabetes patients. VDJ junctions from patients with type 1 diabetes contained fewer insertions and more deletions.

The germline V gene encodes CDR1 SQVTM and CDR2 ANQGSEA. The CDR3 has 14 residues. The authors obtained over 98% purity in all sorted populations. The sequence came from a man between 18 and 35 years old with type 1 diabetes. V is TRBV29-1 and J is TRBJ2-5, with TRBD1 matching 7 bases. Sequenced: naive CD4+ T cells from blood. CDR3 residues: CSARTGVVLETQYF. The CDR3 DNA reads as TGCAGTGCTAGAACAGGGGTTGTGTTAGAGACCCAGTACTTC.